These 24 T cell receptor beta chains came from one sample sequenced in a study of blood T cell repertoires in COVID-19. Generated by immunoSEQ multiplex PCR, the TCRdb table keeps only in-frame clones and is missing some. This repertoire shows 90,000 to 140,000 clones, about four fifths found once; its top ten account for 15%. The sequencing sample was made of peripheral blood. These receptors were obtained from a woman at least 80 years old with acute or convalescent COVID-19.

This clone was counted a single time. Here the CDR3 reads CSVLRGSYEQYF. Written as DNA, the CDR3 is TGCAGCGTCCTCAGGGGATCCTACGAGCAGTACTTC. This sequence joins TRBV29-1 and TRBJ2-7; the D gene is possibly TRBD1 (6 bases). Germline CDR1 is SQVTM and CDR2 is ANQGSEA. V lost 6 bases to trimming and J lost 1 base, with 10 bases between them. The CDR3 totals 12 residues.

Of note for this clone: The same CDR3 also results from other DNA sequences found in this sample. CDR3 DNA sequence: TGTGCCAGCAGTTTAAAGGGGCCTAGCACAGATACGCAGTATTTT. It codes for CASSLKGPSTDTQYF. This rearrangement joins TRBV27 to TRBJ2-3, with D perhaps TRBD1 (5 bases). V lost 2 bases to trimming and J lost 0 bases, with 9 bases between them. The V gene's germline CDR1 is MNHEY and CDR2 SMNVEV (reference sequence). The length of the CDR3 is 15 residues.

The rearrangement joins TRBV2 to TRBJ1-1, with D maybe TRBD1 (6 bases). V shed 5 bases and J shed 5 bases, with 12 bases lying between them. The CDR3 has 13 residues. Germline-derived CDR1 and CDR2 are SNHLY and FYNNEI. Written as DNA, the CDR3 is TGTGCCAGCAGTCTACAGGGCGTAACTGAAGCTTTCTTT. Translated: CASSLQGVTEAFF.

The rearrangement uses TRBV7-2 and TRBJ2-5, with TRBD2 as a possible D gene (7 bases). Germline assignment: CDR1 SGHTA and CDR2 FQGNSA. The CDR3 covers 14 residues. The ends were cut back, 3 bases at V and 5 bases at J, with 13 bases in the middle. CDR3 residues: CASSLGGQWETQYF. DNA of the CDR3: TGTGCCAGCAGCTTGGGGGGGCAATGGGAGACCCAGTACTTC.

This chain joins TRBV24-1 and TRBJ1-5; perhaps TRBD1 as D (6 bases). This CDR3 is 15 amino acids long. The V and J ends lost 3 bases and 6 bases respectively, with 14 bases between them. Germline CDR1 KGHDR, CDR2 SFDVKD. CDR3 bases: TGTGCCACCAGTGATGGAACAGGGCTTGGTCAGCCCCAGCATTTT. As protein: CATSDGTGLGQPQHF.

The chain uses TRBV19 and TRBJ1-2; a possible D gene is TRBD1 (6 bases). V shed 5 bases and J shed 6 bases, with 13 bases lying between them. The CDR3 consists of 13 residues. The germline V gene encodes CDR1 LNHDA and CDR2 SQIVND (reference sequence). The CDR3 bases are TGTGCCAGTAGTCTCCTCTCAGGGGATGGCTACACCTTC. It translates to CASSLLSGDGYTF.

This rearrangement joins TRBV5-1 to TRBJ2-1, with 9 bases lining up with TRBD1. The CDR3 sequence is 15 residues long. Trimming took 2 bases from V and 6 from J; bases not matched to a gene: 6. The V gene's germline CDR1 is SGHRS and CDR2 YFSETQ. The CDR3 region is CASSFRDRDLNEQFF. CDR3 nucleotides: TGCGCCAGCAGCTTCAGGGACAGGGACCTCAATGAGCAGTTCTTC.

In this sample, this clone turned up a few times. The gene calls are TRBV7-2 and TRBJ2-2, with a possible D match to TRBD2 (6 bases). V was shortened by 1 base and J by 13 bases, with 13 bases between the two germline ends. CDR3 length: 13 residues. Germline CDR1 is SGHTA and CDR2 is FQGNSA. Here the CDR3 reads CASSLGGGTPLFF. CDR3 bases: TGTGCCAGCAGCTTAGGAGGCGGGACCCCGCTGTTTTTT.

The rearrangement uses TRBV11-2 and TRBJ1-1; no clear D gene. From germline, CDR1 is SGHAT and CDR2 FQNNGV. V lost 5 bases and J 9 bases, leaving 16 bases between the germline ends. CDR3 size: 13 residues. The CDR3 reads CASSPGGNGKAFF. The CDR3 DNA reads as TGTGCCAGCAGCCCCGGAGGGAATGGAAAAGCTTTCTTT.

The V call is TRBV5-1, the J call TRBJ2-7; no reliable D call. CDR1 and CDR2 (germline): SGHRS, YFSETQ. The germline V and J ends were trimmed by 2 bases and 5 bases, with 8 bases remaining between them. The CDR3 sequence is 12 residues long. This chain's CDR3 is CASSFYLDEQYF. Written as DNA, the CDR3 is TGCGCCAGCAGCTTCTACCTGGACGAGCAGTACTTC.

This clone has just one count. The CDR3 DNA follows: TGTGCCAGCAGCCGCGACGCTAGCGGGAGGGAAGAGACCCAGTACTTC. Translation gives CASSRDASGREETQYF. The V gene is TRBV7-2, the J gene TRBJ2-5; 12 bases align to TRBD2. The length of the CDR3 is 16 residues. Germline trimming cut 5 bases from V and 3 bases from J; bases unmatched to any gene: 7. Germline CDR1 and CDR2: SGHTA and FQGNSA.

This clone was seen only once. The chain recombines TRBV19 with TRBJ1-1, with D possibly TRBD1 on 6 matching bases. V shed 1 base and J shed 4 bases, with 13 bases lying between them. The CDR3 sequence is 15 residues long. Germline assignment: CDR1 LNHDA and CDR2 SQIVND (reference sequence). CDR3 amino acids: CASSIVEQGITEAFF. CDR3 sequence (DNA): TGTGCCAGTAGTATAGTTGAACAGGGAATCACTGAAGCTTTCTTT.

V usage is TRBV7-2 and J usage is TRBJ2-5, with TRBD2 matching 9 bases. After removal of 2 bases from V and 5 bases from J, the junction contained 6 bases not matched to a gene. This CDR3 spans 15 amino acids. Germline loops: CDR1 SGHTA, CDR2 FQGNSA. This chain's CDR3 is CASSLSTSGWETQYF. The CDR3 coding sequence is TGTGCCAGCAGCTTATCGACTAGCGGATGGGAGACCCAGTACTTC.

This clone was recorded a few times. The chain links TRBV4-1 to TRBJ2-1; TRBD2 might be the D (6 bases). Germline V gene data show CDR1 as MGHRA and CDR2 as YSYEKL. V lost 4 bases, J lost 10 bases, and 14 bases lay in between. The CDR3 totals 13 residues. The CDR3 DNA follows: TGCGCCAGCAGCCCCCAAGACGGGGGAGAGCAGTTCTTC. As protein: CASSPQDGGEQFF.

This chain joins TRBV28 and TRBJ2-1; D perhaps matches TRBD2 (5 bases). Germline V gene data show CDR1 as MDHEN and CDR2 as SYDVKM. The CDR3 is 15 amino acids. V was shortened by 3 bases and J by 1 base, with 10 bases between the two germline ends. For the CDR3, the DNA is TGTGCCAGCAGTTTTGGACTGTTGTCCTACAATGAGCAGTTCTTC. Translated, it gives CASSFGLLSYNEQFF.

The rearrangement uses TRBV5-6 and TRBJ2-1, with 8 positions matching TRBD1. V was pared by 4 bases and J by 8 bases, with 2 bases of the junction left unmatched. This CDR3 is built from 12 residues. Germline-derived CDR1 and CDR2 are SGHDT and YYEEEE. CDR3: CASSRTGHEQFF. CDR3 coding DNA: TGTGCCAGCAGCCGGACAGGGCATGAGCAGTTCTTC.

V is TRBV7-9 and J is TRBJ2-2; 9 nucleotides align to TRBD2. The germline V gene encodes CDR1 SEHNR and CDR2 FQNEAQ (reference sequence). V was pared by 2 bases and J by 6 bases, with 4 bases of the junction left unmatched. CDR3 length: 15 amino acids. The CDR3 DNA sequence: TGTGCCAGCAGCTTAATAGCGGGAGCCTCCGGGGAGCTGTTTTTT. It is translated as CASSLIAGASGELFF. Using reference TRBV7-9 and TRBJ2-2 for the parts outside the CDR3, the full variable domain is DTGVSQNPRHKITKRGQNVTFRCDPISEHNRLYWYRQTLGQGPEFLTYFQNEAQLEKSRLLSDRFSAERPKGSFSTLEIQRTEQGDSAMYLCASSLIAGASGELFFGEGSRLTVL.

This chain joins TRBV4-1 and TRBJ2-7; D is possibly TRBD2 (5 bases). V was trimmed by 4 bases and J by 0 bases, leaving 13 bases between them. Germline V gives CDR1 MGHRA, CDR2 YSYEKL. The CDR3 totals 15 residues. The CDR3: CASSPPSGNSYEQYF. The CDR3, as DNA: TGCGCCAGCAGCCCCCCGAGCGGTAACTCCTACGAGCAGTACTTC.

In its sample, this clone was seen once. This CDR3 reads CASSVAGTGILETQYF. The DNA of the CDR3 is TGTGCCAGCAGCGTAGCTGGGACAGGGATATTAGAGACCCAGTACTTC. The rearrangement links TRBV9 to TRBJ2-5; 9 positions match TRBD1. The J segment lost 4 bases and the V segment lost 0 bases, leaving 7 bases of the junction unmatched. This CDR3 comprises 16 residues. CDR1 is SGDLS and CDR2 is YYNGEE in the germline V gene.

The chain links TRBV7-9 to TRBJ2-1; 9 bases align to TRBD2. The V and J ends lost 5 bases and 10 bases, in that order; junction bases with no gene match: 15. The CDR3 spans 16 residues. The germline V gene has CDR1 SEHNR and CDR2 FQNEAQ (reference sequence). CDR3 DNA sequence: TGTGCCAGCAGCCTGCTCGGCGGGAGGGCCCTCGGGGAGCAGTTCTTC. This gives the protein CASSLLGGRALGEQFF. Complete variable domain (other parts from reference TRBV7-9 and TRBJ2-1): DTGVSQNPRHKITKRGQNVTFRCDPISEHNRLYWYRQTLGQGPEFLTYFQNEAQLEKSRLLSDRFSAERPKGSFSTLEIQRTEQGDSAMYLCASSLLGGRALGEQFFGPGTRLTVL.

The chain links TRBV28 to TRBJ2-1, with 10 bases lining up with TRBD2. Trimming removed 6 bases from V and 7 bases from J; junction bases left unmatched: 6. CDR3 size: 14 residues. The V gene's germline CDR1 is MDHEN and CDR2 SYDVKM. The CDR3 DNA follows: TGTGCCAGCAGATATAGCGGGGGGAAGAATGAGCAGTTCTTC. This translates into CASRYSGGKNEQFF.

The sample holds one count of this clone. J is TRBJ2-5 and V is TRBV11-2; D perhaps matches TRBD1 (5 bases). This CDR3 region has 15 residues. Germline V gene data show CDR1 as SGHAT and CDR2 as FQNNGV. V was shortened by 1 base and J by 3 bases, with 12 bases between the two germline ends. Here the CDR3 reads CASSLVGTGKETQYF. The CDR3 bases are TGTGCCAGCAGCTTAGTAGGCACAGGCAAAGAGACCCAGTACTTC.

The V gene is TRBV11-2, the J gene TRBJ2-1; 8 bases match TRBD2. Trimming cost V 2 bases and J 8 bases; bases outside gene matches: 8. Germline V gene sequence: CDR1 SGHAT, CDR2 FQNNGV. The CDR3 has 15 residues. The CDR3 sequence: CASSLSRTSIYEQFF. The CDR3 DNA follows: TGTGCCAGCAGCTTAAGCCGGACTAGCATCTATGAGCAGTTCTTC.

The rearrangement joins TRBV5-4 to TRBJ2-2, with D possibly matching TRBD1 (6 bases). The CDR3 spans 16 residues. Deletions cut 4 bases from V and 1 base from J, with 14 bases between. CDR1 and CDR2 from the germline V gene are SGHNT and YYREEE (reference sequence). The CDR3 nucleotides are TGTGCCAGCAGCCCCGGGGCAGGGGAGAACACCGGGGAGCTGTTTTTT. Its protein is CASSPGAGENTGELFF.